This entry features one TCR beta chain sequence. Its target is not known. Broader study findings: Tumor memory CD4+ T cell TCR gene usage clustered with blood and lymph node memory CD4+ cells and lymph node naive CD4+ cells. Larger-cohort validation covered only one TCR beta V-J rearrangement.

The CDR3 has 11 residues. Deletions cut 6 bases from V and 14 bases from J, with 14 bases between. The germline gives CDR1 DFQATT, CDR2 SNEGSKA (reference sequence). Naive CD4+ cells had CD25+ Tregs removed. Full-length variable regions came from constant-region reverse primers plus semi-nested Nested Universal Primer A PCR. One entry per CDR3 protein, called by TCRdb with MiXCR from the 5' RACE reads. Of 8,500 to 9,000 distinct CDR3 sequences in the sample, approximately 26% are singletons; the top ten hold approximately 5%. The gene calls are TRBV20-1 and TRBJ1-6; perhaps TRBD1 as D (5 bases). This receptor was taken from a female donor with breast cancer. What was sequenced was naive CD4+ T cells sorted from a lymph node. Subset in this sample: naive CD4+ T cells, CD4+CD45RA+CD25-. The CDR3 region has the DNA TGCAGTGCCTTCTACGGGGGAACCCTCCACTTT. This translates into CSAFYGGTLHF.